This T cell receptor beta chain originates from a study of human T cells and chemical hapten exposure. Time point: patch test 3, about 24 weeks after DPC sensitization. The treatment here: therapeutic diphenylcyclopropenone sensitization with weekly scalp DPC. Individual cDNA molecules in this library carried unique molecular identifiers. TCRdb recomputed calls from the RACE reads with MiXCR, one row per CDR3 protein. The profile shows 150,000 to 200,000 distinct CDR3 sequences, 25% to 35% of them singletons. Sequences were derived from whole blood, sampled in connection with sensitization to the hapten diphenylcyclopropenone (DPC). The TCR comes from a woman younger than 35 with alopecia areata. Some clones in this sample may be carry-over from other donors' samples.

CDR3 region: CASSQTGLTVRGGELFF. The CDR3 region has the DNA TGTGCCAGCAGTCAGACCGGGCTCACGGTCCGAGGCGGGGAGCTGTTTTTT. This chain uses TRBV6-4 with TRBJ2-2; unclear D gene. The CDR3 is 17 residues long. Trimming left V 5 bases short and J 7 bases short, with 23 bases between. The germline CDR1 and CDR2 sequences are MRHNA and SNTAGT.